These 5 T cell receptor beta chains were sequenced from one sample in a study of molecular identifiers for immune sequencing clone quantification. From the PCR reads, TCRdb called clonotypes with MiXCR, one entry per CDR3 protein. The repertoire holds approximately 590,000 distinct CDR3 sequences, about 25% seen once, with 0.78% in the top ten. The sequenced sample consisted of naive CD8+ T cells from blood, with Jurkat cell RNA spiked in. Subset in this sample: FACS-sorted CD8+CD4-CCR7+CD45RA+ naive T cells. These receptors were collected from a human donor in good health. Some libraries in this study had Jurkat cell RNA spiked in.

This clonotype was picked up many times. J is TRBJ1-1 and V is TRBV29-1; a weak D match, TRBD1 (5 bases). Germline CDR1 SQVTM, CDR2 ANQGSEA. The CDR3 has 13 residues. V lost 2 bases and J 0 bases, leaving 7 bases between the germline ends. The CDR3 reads CSVESGMNTEAFF. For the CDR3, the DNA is TGCAGCGTTGAATCAGGGATGAACACTGAAGCTTTCTTT.

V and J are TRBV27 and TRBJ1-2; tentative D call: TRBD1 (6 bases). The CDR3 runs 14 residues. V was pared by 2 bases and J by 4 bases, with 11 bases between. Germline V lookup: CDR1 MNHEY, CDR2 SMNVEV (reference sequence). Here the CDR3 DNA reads TGTGCCAGCAGTTTAACAGGGTTTGCCTATGGCTACACCTTC. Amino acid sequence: CASSLTGFAYGYTF.

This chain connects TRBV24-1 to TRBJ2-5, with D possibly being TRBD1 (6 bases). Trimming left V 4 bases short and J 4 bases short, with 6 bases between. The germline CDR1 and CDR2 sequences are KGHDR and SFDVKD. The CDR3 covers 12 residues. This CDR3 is CATSDRGETQYF. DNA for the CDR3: TGTGCCACCAGTGACAGGGGAGAGACCCAGTACTTC.

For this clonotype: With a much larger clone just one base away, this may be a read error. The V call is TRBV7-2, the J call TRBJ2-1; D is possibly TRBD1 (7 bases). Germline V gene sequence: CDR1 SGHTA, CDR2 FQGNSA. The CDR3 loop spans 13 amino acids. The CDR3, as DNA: TGTGCCACCTCGGGGGACAGCCGTCCTGAGCCGTTCTTC. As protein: CATSGDSRPEPFF. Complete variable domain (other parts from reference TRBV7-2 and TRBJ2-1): GAGVSQSPSNKVTEKGKDVELRCDPISGHTALYWYRQSLGQGLEFLIYFQGNSAPDKSGLPSDRFSAERTGGSVSTLTIQRTQQEDSAVYLCATSGDSRPEPFFGPGTRLTVL.

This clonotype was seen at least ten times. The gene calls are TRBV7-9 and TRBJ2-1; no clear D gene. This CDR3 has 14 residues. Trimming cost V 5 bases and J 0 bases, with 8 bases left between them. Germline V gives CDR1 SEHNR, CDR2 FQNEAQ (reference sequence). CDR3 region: CASSHRSSYNEQFF. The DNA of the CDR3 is TGTGCCAGCAGCCACCGAAGCTCCTACAATGAGCAGTTCTTC.